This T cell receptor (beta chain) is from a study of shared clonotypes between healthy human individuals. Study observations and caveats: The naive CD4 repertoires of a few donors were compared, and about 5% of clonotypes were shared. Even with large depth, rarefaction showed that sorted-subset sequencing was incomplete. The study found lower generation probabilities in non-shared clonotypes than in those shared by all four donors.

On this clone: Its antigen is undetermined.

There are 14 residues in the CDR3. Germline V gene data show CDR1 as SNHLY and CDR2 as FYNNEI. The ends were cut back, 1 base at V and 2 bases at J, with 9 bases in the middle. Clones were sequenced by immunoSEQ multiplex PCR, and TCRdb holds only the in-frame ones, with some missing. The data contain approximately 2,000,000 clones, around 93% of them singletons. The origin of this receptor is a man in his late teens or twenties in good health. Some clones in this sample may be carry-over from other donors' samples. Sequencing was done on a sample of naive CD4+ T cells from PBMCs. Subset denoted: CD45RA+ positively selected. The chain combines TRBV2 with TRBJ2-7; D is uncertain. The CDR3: CASSEGAITYEQYF. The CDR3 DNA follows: TGTGCCAGCAGTGAAGGGGCCATAACCTACGAGCAGTACTTC. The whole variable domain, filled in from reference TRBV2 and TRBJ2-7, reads EPEVTQTPSHQVTQMGQEVILRCVPISNHLYFYWYRQILGQKVEFLVSFYNNEISEKSEIFDDQFSVERPDGSNFTLKIRSTKLEDSAMYFCASSEGAITYEQYFGPGTRLTVT.